These 10 T cell receptor beta chains came from one sample sequenced in a study of early T cells in non-severe SARS-CoV-2 infection. In TCRdb, the 5' RACE reads were re-called with MiXCR into one record per CDR3 protein. The sample carries around 19,000 distinct CDR3 sequences, 4.5% to 5% recorded once. Material: whole blood. Source of these receptors: an adult who was a healthcare worker with PCR-confirmed SARS-CoV-2 infection or an uninfected control (not recorded which).

This clonotype was found many times. The rearrangement links TRBV5-1 to TRBJ2-5; the match to TRBD2 covers 9 bases. Germline CDR1 reads SGHRS; CDR2 reads YFSETQ. Trimming at V came to 3 bases and at J to 4 bases, leaving 13 bases not matched to a gene. The CDR3 is 17 amino acids. The CDR3 DNA reads as TGCGCCAGCAGCTCTCGCCCCAGGAGCGGGGGGAGAGAGACCCAGTACTTC. It codes for CASSSRPRSGGRETQYF.

At least ten counts were recorded for this clonotype. The chain has TRBV18 and TRBJ2-5; no clear D. Trimming stripped 2 bases from V and 3 bases from J, with 4 bases between. Per the germline V gene, CDR1 is KGHSH and CDR2 is LQKENI. The CDR3 length is 12 residues. The CDR3 DNA follows: TGTGCCAGCTCACCAGAAAAAGAGACCCAGTACTTC. Protein: CASSPEKETQYF. Based on the CDR3 plus reference TRBV18 and TRBJ2-5, the full variable domain is NAGVMQNPRHLVRRRGQEARLRCSPMKGHSHVYWYRQLPEEGLKFMVYLQKENIIDESGMPKERFSAEFPKEGPSILRIQQVVRGDSAAYFCASSPEKETQYFGPGTRLLVL.

This clonotype was found many times. The chain couples TRBV5-6 to TRBJ1-6, with 9 bases that match TRBD1. With 5 bases clipped from V and 9 bases from J, the junction kept 6 bases outside the gene matches. Germline CDR1 reads SGHDT; CDR2 reads YYEEEE. The CDR3 is 14 residues long. CDR3 loop: CASRTGQGRSPLHF. The CDR3 DNA reads as TGTGCCAGCAGGACGGGACAGGGCCGTTCACCCCTCCACTTT.

This clonotype appeared many times. The rearrangement joins TRBV7-8 to TRBJ2-5; 8 bases map to TRBD1. V lost 0 bases and J lost 5; bases outside the gene matches: 11. Germline CDR1 and CDR2: SGHVS and FQNEAQ. The CDR3 covers 17 residues. In nucleotides, the CDR3 is TGTGCCAGCAGCTTAGCACTCCCCTTCGGACAGGGCGAGACCCAGTACTTC. It is translated as CASSLALPFGQGETQYF.

The V call is TRBV4-1, the J call TRBJ2-4; D not resolved. Trimming left V 10 bases short and J 0 bases short, with 22 bases between. There are 17 residues in the CDR3. CDR1 is MGHRA and CDR2 is YSYEKL in the germline V gene. CDR3: CANPPRTKELAKNIQYF. The CDR3 coding sequence is TGCGCCAACCCCCCCAGGACCAAAGAGCTAGCCAAAAACATTCAGTACTTC.

This clonotype was counted many times. The rearrangement uses TRBV6-6 and TRBJ1-2; 8 bases are shared with TRBD1. V gave up 6 bases and J gave up 3 bases; unmatched junction bases: 0. The CDR3 covers 12 residues. CDR1 is MNHNY, CDR2 SVGAGI, per germline (reference sequence). The CDR3 sequence: CASRTGDYGYTF. The CDR3 DNA reads as TGTGCCAGCAGGACAGGGGACTATGGCTACACCTTC.

This clonotype was seen more than once but under ten times. The rearrangement joins TRBV3-1 to TRBJ2-2; D is possibly TRBD1 (5 bases). The V end lost 2 bases, the J end lost 7 bases, and 11 bases lay between the germline ends. This CDR3 spans 14 amino acids. The germline CDR1 and CDR2 sequences are LGHDT and YNNKEL (reference sequence). In nucleotides, the CDR3 is TGTGCCAGCAGCCAATCTGGGGCGGACGGGGAGCTGTTTTTT. Its translation is CASSQSGADGELFF.

This clonotype was seen only a few times. The chain joins TRBV6-1 to TRBJ2-7; D is undetermined. Between the trimmed V and J ends, which lost 10 bases and 3 bases, there was a span of 13 bases. This CDR3 has 12 residues. Looked up from germline, CDR1 is MNHNS and CDR2 is SASEGT. DNA for the CDR3: TGTGCCACCCGAATCGTTTACTACGAGCAGTACTTC. Amino acid sequence: CATRIVYYEQYF.

This clonotype was seen repeatedly, ten times or more. Mismatch with germline at one junction end may stem from a read error. The chain uses TRBV27 and TRBJ1-2; 8 positions agree with TRBD1. The CDR3 loop spans 14 amino acids. Per the germline V gene, CDR1 is MNHEY and CDR2 is SMNVEV (reference sequence). In DNA, the CDR3 is TGTGCCAGCAGTTTAGGGACAGGTGGATATGGCCACACCTTC. Translation: CASSLGTGGYGHTF.

This clonotype was seen at least ten times. The chain joins TRBV20-1 to TRBJ2-1; the D is unclear. CDR1 is DFQATT and CDR2 is SNEGSKA in the germline V gene (reference sequence). V gave up 3 bases and J gave up 0 bases, with 15 bases separating them. The CDR3 runs 16 residues. The DNA for the CDR3 is TGCAGTGCTAGGAGTCGGAAGGCTTACTCCTACAATGAGCAGTTCTTC. This translates into CSARSRKAYSYNEQFF.